Listed here are 9 T cell receptor beta chains from one sample, sequenced in a study of blood T cell repertoires in COVID-19. Data came from immunoSEQ multiplex PCR; TCRdb stores just in-frame clones and leaves some out. Found here are around 23,000 clones, 72% of them singletons; the top ten hold 40% to 45%. Source material: peripheral blood. Source of these receptors: a woman older than 75 with acute or convalescent COVID-19.

This chain links TRBV18 with TRBJ2-5, with a possible D match to TRBD1 (5 bases). Germline CDR1 reads KGHSH; CDR2 reads LQKENI. The CDR3 is 13 amino acids. With 5 bases removed from V and 2 bases from J, the gap between germline ends came to 9 bases. CDR3 amino acids: CASSADRQETQYF. In nucleotides, the CDR3 is TGTGCCAGCTCAGCCGACAGACAAGAGACCCAGTACTTC.

Note on this clone: A junction boundary mismatches the germline segment, possibly from a read error. This sequence joins TRBV7-2 and TRBJ2-6, with 9 bases that match TRBD2. The germline gives CDR1 SGHTA, CDR2 FQGNSA. This CDR3 region has 14 residues. The CDR3 reads CARSGGSGANVLTF. The CDR3 region has the DNA TGTGCCCGCAGCGGGGGGTCTGGGGCCAACGTCCTGACTTTC.

The CDR3 sequence: CATSDMTSPTPPGAYSNQPQHF. The CDR3 DNA follows: TGTGCCACCAGTGACATGACTTCTCCAACCCCACCCGGAGCTTATAGCAATCAGCCCCAGCATTTT. The rearrangement joins TRBV24-1 to TRBJ1-5; no clear D gene. Trimming removed 4 bases from V and 0 bases from J, with 30 bases in between. This CDR3 is built from 22 residues. Germline-derived CDR1 and CDR2 are KGHDR and SFDVKD.

This clone was recorded a few times. This chain joins TRBV5-1 and TRBJ1-5; weak D call: TRBD1 (6 bases). Germline V gene data show CDR1 as SGHRS and CDR2 as YFSETQ. The CDR3 length is 16 residues. V was trimmed by 4 bases and J by 0 bases, leaving 14 bases between them. The CDR3 DNA reads TGCGCCAGCAGCCCCGGGACACCTAATAGCAATCAGCCCCAGCATTTT. The encoded protein is CASSPGTPNSNQPQHF.

The rearrangement links TRBV6-5 to TRBJ1-5, with 9 nucleotides matching TRBD1. CDR3 length: 15 residues. Per the germline V gene, CDR1 is MNHEY and CDR2 is SVGAGI. Trimming at V came to 5 bases and at J to 1 base, leaving 3 bases not matched to a gene. CDR3: CASSRQGGSNQPQHF. CDR3 bases: TGTGCCAGCAGTAGACAGGGGGGAAGCAATCAGCCCCAGCATTTT.

The chain combines TRBV9 with TRBJ1-5; D not resolved. Deletions cut 3 bases from V and 9 bases from J, with 10 bases between. CDR3 length: 12 residues. Germline V gene data show CDR1 as SGDLS and CDR2 as YYNGEE. The CDR3 sequence: CASSGISGPQHF. In DNA, the CDR3 is TGTGCCAGCAGCGGGATCAGCGGGCCCCAGCATTTT.

The chain recombines TRBV10-1 with TRBJ2-2, with 9 bases that match TRBD2. V shed 8 bases, J shed 1 base, and the junction held 14 bases outside the gene matches. Germline values: CDR1 WNHNN, CDR2 SYGVQD (reference sequence). The CDR3 runs 18 residues. The CDR3 bases are TGCGCCAGCCTCGAACGGCCAGCGGGAGGCCTGAACACCGGGGAGCTGTTTTTT. Translation gives CASLERPAGGLNTGELFF.

The chain carries TRBV7-6 and TRBJ2-1; no definite D call. Deletions cut 4 bases from V and 0 bases from J, with 19 bases between. CDR3 length: 18 residues. Germline lookup yields CDR1 SGHVS and CDR2 FNYEAQ. CDR3 in amino acids: CASSSLIPPWSSYNEQFF. CDR3 DNA sequence: TGTGCCAGCAGCTCATTAATACCCCCATGGAGCTCCTACAATGAGCAGTTCTTC.

The chain is built from TRBV19 and TRBJ1-4, with a weak D call TRBD1 (6 bases). The CDR3 runs 14 residues. Germline lookup yields CDR1 LNHDA and CDR2 SQIVND (reference sequence). Between the trimmed V and J ends, which lost 2 bases and 8 bases, there was a span of 12 bases. CDR3 nucleotides: TGTGCCAGTAGTATAACAGGGATCTCGGAAAAACTGTTTTTT. It specifies CASSITGISEKLFF.